This T cell receptor beta chain appears in the sequencing data of a study of T cells after yellow fever vaccination. One entry per CDR3 protein, called by TCRdb with MiXCR from the 5' RACE reads. Of around 610,000 distinct CDR3 sequences listed, approximately 15% are singletons. Study-level results: Most primary-vaccination clones reappeared after the booster (about 97% CD4, 88% CD8).

J gave up 5 bases and V 5 bases, and 3 bases lay outside the gene matches. In germline, CDR1 is SEHNR, CDR2 FQNEAQ (reference sequence). This CDR3 contains 13 residues. This clonotype has more than one count but fewer than ten. The antigen remains unidentified. This receptor was identified in a man younger than 40 who received the YFV17D yellow fever vaccine. Sequencing used PBMCs, obtained on the day of the yellow fever booster vaccination. The V gene is TRBV7-9, the J gene TRBJ1-5, with 7 bases fitting TRBD1. CDR3 amino acids: CASSRGHDQPQHF. The CDR3 coding sequence is TGTGCCAGCAGCAGGGGGCACGATCAGCCCCAGCATTTT.